Following are 21 T cell receptor beta chains from one sample sequenced in a study of technical replicates of blood from a few donors listed by TCRdb under 2017. Libraries were built with the immunoSEQ multiplex PCR assay. The table comes from immuneACCESS by way of TCRdb, which keeps in-frame sequences with V and J called. Part of the clones is missing from these tables; in studies checked, under half for an unresolved V gene and the rest for unknown reasons. The sample profile shows over 75,000 clones; 95% to 98% of them were found once. Of the sample, about 0.27% is held by the ten largest clones. Sample: T cells isolated from PBMCs. These TCRs come from a human donor in good health.

J is TRBJ2-7 and V is TRBV9; 12 nucleotides line up with TRBD2. The V and J ends lost 2 bases and 5 bases, in that order; junction bases with no gene match: 5. Germline V lookup: CDR1 SGDLS, CDR2 YYNGEE. The CDR3 contains 15 residues. CDR3 coding DNA: TGTGCCAGCAGCGTCGGACTAGCGGGAAGTAACGAGCAGTACTTC. This codes for CASSVGLAGSNEQYF.

The CDR3 here is CASSLTTVNYGYTF. CDR3 DNA sequence: TGTGCCAGCAGCTTAACCACAGTCAACTATGGCTACACCTTC. V is TRBV5-5 and J is TRBJ1-2; no clear D gene. The germline V gene encodes CDR1 SGHKS and CDR2 YYEKEE (reference sequence). This CDR3 is 14 amino acids long. V lost 2 bases, J lost 2 bases, and 10 bases lay in between.

This chain links TRBV7-9 with TRBJ2-7; D is perhaps TRBD1 (5 bases). The CDR3 runs 15 residues. V was pared by 5 bases and J by 5 bases, with 19 bases between. Germline lookup yields CDR1 SEHNR and CDR2 FQNEAQ (reference sequence). DNA for the CDR3: TGTGCCAGCAGCACCTGGATCGAACAAGGGGACGAGCAGTACTTC. Protein sequence: CASSTWIEQGDEQYF.

The chain carries TRBV18 and TRBJ1-1; tentative D call: TRBD1 (6 bases). The germline gives CDR1 KGHSH, CDR2 LQKENI. The CDR3 contains 13 residues. V was cut by 4 bases and J by 3 bases, with 9 bases left in between. As DNA, the CDR3 is TGTGCCAGCTCACTCCAGGGGCACACTGAAGCTTTCTTT. Translated: CASSLQGHTEAFF.

The chain carries TRBV10-1 and TRBJ2-7, with 8 bases lining up with TRBD1. The CDR3 spans 13 residues. The V gene end was trimmed by 6 bases and the J gene end by 9 bases; junction bases not matched to a gene: 10. Germline loops: CDR1 WNHNN, CDR2 SYGVQD (reference sequence). Here the CDR3 DNA reads TGCGCCAGCAGCTCTGTGACAGGGGTAATGCAGTACTTC. Translating it yields CASSSVTGVMQYF.

The gene calls are TRBV10-3 and TRBJ1-3, with TRBD1 identical over 7 bases. The CDR3 is made up of 14 amino acids. The germline V gene has CDR1 ENHRY and CDR2 SYGVKD. V trimming: 4 bases; J trimming: 1 base; junction bases outside the gene matches: 1. This CDR3 is CAISGQGSGNTIYF. CDR3 bases: TGTGCCATCAGTGGACAGGGTTCTGGAAACACCATATATTTT.

The V call is TRBV2, the J call TRBJ1-5; a possible D gene is TRBD1 (6 bases). Germline loops: CDR1 SNHLY, CDR2 FYNNEI. Trimming took off 7 bases at V and 6 bases at J, with 19 bases between the two ends. The CDR3 spans 15 residues. The CDR3 region is CASTPQAGVSQPQHF. In DNA, the CDR3 is TGTGCCAGCACCCCCCAAGCAGGGGTAAGTCAGCCCCAGCATTTT.

The chain has TRBV27 and TRBJ2-7; D is unresolved. The CDR3 consists of 11 residues. With 3 bases removed from V and 3 bases from J, the gap between germline ends came to 3 bases. The germline CDR1 and CDR2 sequences are MNHEY and SMNVEV (reference sequence). The CDR3 sequence is CASSFGYEQYF. The CDR3, as DNA: TGTGCCAGCAGTTTCGGCTACGAGCAGTACTTC.

This chain links TRBV9 with TRBJ1-2, with D possibly being TRBD1 (6 bases). V shed 2 bases and J shed 2 bases, with 19 bases lying between them. CDR1 SGDLS and CDR2 YYNGEE come from the germline V gene. The CDR3 extends over 17 amino acids. The CDR3 protein is CASSVAPQGINNYGYTF. For the CDR3, the DNA is TGTGCCAGCAGCGTGGCCCCACAGGGAATTAACAACTATGGCTACACCTTC. Together with reference TRBV9 and TRBJ1-2, the CDR3 gives the full variable domain: DSGVTQTPKHLITATGQRVTLRCSPRSGDLSVYWYQQSLDQGLQFLIQYYNGEERAKGNILERFSAQQFPDLHSELNLSSLELGDSALYFCASSVAPQGINNYGYTFGSGTRLTVV.

V is TRBV5-1 and J is TRBJ2-1, with 10 bases identical to TRBD2. The length of the CDR3 is 15 residues. Germline trimming cut 3 bases from V and 3 bases from J; bases unmatched to any gene: 3. CDR1 and CDR2 (germline): SGHRS, YFSETQ. The CDR3 sequence: CASSSLAGVYNEQFF. The CDR3 DNA follows: TGCGCCAGCAGCTCCCTAGCGGGAGTCTACAATGAGCAGTTCTTC.

This clone was counted once. This chain joins TRBV6-4 and TRBJ2-6; D unclear. V lost 2 bases and J lost 0, with 5 bases in between. The CDR3 sequence is 15 residues long. Germline V CDR1 and CDR2: MRHNA, SNTAGT. The chain's CDR3 is CASSDQNSGANVLTF. CDR3 DNA sequence: TGTGCCAGCAGTGACCAAAACTCTGGGGCCAACGTCCTGACTTTC.

The J gene is TRBJ2-3, the V gene TRBV20-1; D remains ambiguous. The CDR3 runs 10 residues. V was pared by 5 bases and J by 4 bases, with 4 bases between. The germline CDR1 and CDR2 sequences are DFQATT and SNEGSKA (reference sequence). CDR3 in DNA: TGCAGTGCTGAGCCAGATACGCAGTATTTT. Protein product: CSAEPDTQYF.

This chain uses TRBV14 with TRBJ1-2; no definite D call. The germline V gene encodes CDR1 SGHDN and CDR2 FVKESK. Trimming took 1 base from V and 5 from J, leaving 17 bases between them. The CDR3 is 16 residues long. For the CDR3, the DNA is TGTGCCAGCAGCCAAGGACTAAGTAAATGCGTTTATGGCTACACCTTC. Its protein product is CASSQGLSKCVYGYTF.

The J gene is TRBJ2-7, the V gene TRBV7-3, with 9 bases that match TRBD2. CDR1 SGHTA and CDR2 FQGTGA come from the germline V gene. J lost 2 bases, V lost 6 bases, and 8 bases had no gene match. The CDR3 length is 15 residues. CDR3 sequence: CASSVSGSYAYEQYF. The CDR3 DNA is TGTGCCAGCAGTGTTAGCGGGAGCTACGCCTACGAGCAGTACTTC.

This rearrangement joins TRBV9 to TRBJ1-1; TRBD1 matches 9 bases. J lost 4 bases, V lost 4 bases, and 5 bases had no gene match. Germline values: CDR1 SGDLS, CDR2 YYNGEE. The CDR3 length is 14 residues. CDR3 amino acids: CASSPGQGSTEAFF. CDR3 coding DNA: TGTGCCAGCAGCCCGGGACAGGGAAGCACTGAAGCTTTCTTT.

J is TRBJ2-7 and V is TRBV6-4, with a possible D match to TRBD2 (5 bases). Deletions cut 6 bases from V and 2 bases from J, with 17 bases between. The CDR3 loop spans 15 amino acids. Germline assignment: CDR1 MRHNA and CDR2 SNTAGT. CDR3 DNA sequence: TGTGCCAGCAGCCCTACAGCGGAGCCAACCTACGAGCAGTACTTC. This encodes CASSPTAEPTYEQYF.

V usage is TRBV6-1 and J usage is TRBJ1-4; the match to TRBD1 covers 7 bases. V was clipped by 5 bases and J by 15 bases; unmatched bases: 12. Germline V gene data show CDR1 as MNHNS and CDR2 as SASEGT. The CDR3 has 13 residues. The CDR3 DNA reads as TGTGCCAGCAGTCCTGGCATGGGACAGCGGATGTTTTTT. This sequence encodes CASSPGMGQRMFF.

J is TRBJ2-7 and V is TRBV28; TRBD1 matches at 10 bases. CDR1 and CDR2 (germline): MDHEN, SYDVKM. Trimming at V came to 5 bases and at J to 4 bases, leaving 2 bases not matched to a gene. The length of the CDR3 is 13 residues. CDR3 in amino acids: CASSMGQGYEQYF. The CDR3 DNA is TGTGCCAGCAGTATGGGACAGGGGTACGAGCAGTACTTC.

The chain has TRBV6-5 and TRBJ1-5; 8 bases align to TRBD1. The CDR3 is 14 amino acids. Trimming cost V 5 bases and J 6 bases; bases outside gene matches: 6. Germline CDR1 MNHEY, CDR2 SVGAGI. CDR3 region: CASSPTDRGQPQHF. The CDR3 nucleotides are TGTGCCAGCAGTCCTACAGACAGGGGTCAGCCCCAGCATTTT.

This chain links TRBV6-1 with TRBJ2-3, with D maybe TRBD1 (5 bases). Germline-derived CDR1 and CDR2 are MNHNS and SASEGT. CDR3 length: 17 amino acids. V was cut by 3 bases and J by 3 bases, with 19 bases left in between. The CDR3 DNA sequence: TGTGCCAGCAGTGACCCAGCGTTAAGGGGCACGACAGATACGCAGTATTTT. It is translated as CASSDPALRGTTDTQYF.

V gene TRBV20-1 combines with J gene TRBJ2-7; TRBD1 might be the D (6 bases). The CDR3 covers 11 residues. Germline values: CDR1 DFQATT, CDR2 SNEGSKA (reference sequence). Trimming took 8 bases from V and 4 from J, leaving 12 bases between them. The CDR3 is CSSPGVYEQYF. The CDR3 DNA reads as TGCAGTAGTCCAGGGGTTTACGAGCAGTACTTC.